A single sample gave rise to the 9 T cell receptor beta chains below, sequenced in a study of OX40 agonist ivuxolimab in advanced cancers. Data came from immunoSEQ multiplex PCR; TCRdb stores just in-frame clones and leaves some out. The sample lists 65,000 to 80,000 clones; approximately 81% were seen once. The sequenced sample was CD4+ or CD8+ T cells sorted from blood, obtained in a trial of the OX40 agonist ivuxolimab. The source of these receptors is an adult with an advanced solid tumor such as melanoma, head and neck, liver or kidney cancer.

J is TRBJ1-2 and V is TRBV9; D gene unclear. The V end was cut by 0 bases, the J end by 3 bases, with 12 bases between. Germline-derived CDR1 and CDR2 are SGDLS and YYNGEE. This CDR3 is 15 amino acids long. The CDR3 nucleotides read TGTGCCAGCAGCGTAGATTTGGGGAGTTACTATGGCTACACCTTC. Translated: CASSVDLGSYYGYTF.

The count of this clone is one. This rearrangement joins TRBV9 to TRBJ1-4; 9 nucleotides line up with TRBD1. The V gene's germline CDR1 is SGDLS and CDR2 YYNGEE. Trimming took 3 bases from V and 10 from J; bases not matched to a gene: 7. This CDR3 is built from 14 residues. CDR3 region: CASSEMGQGRKLFF. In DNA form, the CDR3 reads TGTGCCAGCAGCGAGATGGGACAGGGCCGAAAACTGTTTTTT.

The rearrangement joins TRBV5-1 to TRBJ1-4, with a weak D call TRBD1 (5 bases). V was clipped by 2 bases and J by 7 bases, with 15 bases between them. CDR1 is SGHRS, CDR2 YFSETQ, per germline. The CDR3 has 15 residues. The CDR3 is CASSFSGTHSEKLFF. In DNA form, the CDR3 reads TGCGCCAGCAGCTTTTCTGGGACGCATAGTGAAAAACTGTTTTTT.

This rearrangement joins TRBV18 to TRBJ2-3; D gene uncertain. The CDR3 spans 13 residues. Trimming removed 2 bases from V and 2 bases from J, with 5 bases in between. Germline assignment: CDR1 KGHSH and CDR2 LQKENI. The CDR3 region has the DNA TGTGCCAGCTCACCAGACACCACAGATACGCAGTATTTT. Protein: CASSPDTTDTQYF.

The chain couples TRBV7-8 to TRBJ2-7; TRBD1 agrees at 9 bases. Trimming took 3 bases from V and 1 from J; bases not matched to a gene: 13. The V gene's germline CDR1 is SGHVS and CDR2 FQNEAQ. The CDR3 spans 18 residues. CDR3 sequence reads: CASSLLPGTGLLSYEQYF. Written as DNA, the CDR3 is TGTGCCAGCAGCTTGCTCCCCGGGACAGGGCTACTATCCTACGAGCAGTACTTC.

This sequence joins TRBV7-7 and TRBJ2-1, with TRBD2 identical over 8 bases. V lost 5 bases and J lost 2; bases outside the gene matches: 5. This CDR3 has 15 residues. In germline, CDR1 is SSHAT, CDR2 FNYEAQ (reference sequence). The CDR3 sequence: CASSAGGEAYNEQFF. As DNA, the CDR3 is TGTGCCAGCAGCGCCGGGGGGGAAGCCTACAATGAGCAGTTCTTC.

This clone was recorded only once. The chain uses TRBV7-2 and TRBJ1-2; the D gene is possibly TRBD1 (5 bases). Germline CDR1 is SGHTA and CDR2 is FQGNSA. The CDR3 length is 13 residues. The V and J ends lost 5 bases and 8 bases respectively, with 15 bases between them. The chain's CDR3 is CASSHPGPKGYTF. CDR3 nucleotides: TGTGCCAGCAGCCACCCGGGACCGAAAGGCTACACCTTC.

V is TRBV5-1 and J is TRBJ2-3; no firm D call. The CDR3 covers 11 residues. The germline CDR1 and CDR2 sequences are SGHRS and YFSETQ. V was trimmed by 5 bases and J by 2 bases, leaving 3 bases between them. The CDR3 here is CASSNTDTQYF. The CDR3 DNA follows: TGCGCCAGCAGTAACACAGATACGCAGTATTTT.

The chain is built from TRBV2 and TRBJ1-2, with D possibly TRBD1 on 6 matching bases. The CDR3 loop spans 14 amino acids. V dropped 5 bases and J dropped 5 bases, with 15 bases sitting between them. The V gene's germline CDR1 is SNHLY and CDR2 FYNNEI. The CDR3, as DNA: TGTGCCAGCAGTAAGGGGGGCCCACTTTATGGCTACACCTTC. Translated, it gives CASSKGGPLYGYTF.